A selection of T cell receptor beta chains follows, all from one sample in a study of T-cell reconstitution after alpha-beta-depleted transplantation in children. TCRdb re-called the PCR reads with MiXCR, one entry per CDR3 protein. The sample gives 200,000 to 250,000 distinct CDR3 sequences, about 24% of which show up once; about 5% is in the top ten. The specimen comprised PBMCs, mostly from graft donor cells, sampled 360 days after TCRalphabeta/CD19-depleted stem cell transplant. These receptors were taken from a female patient aged 2 to 10 who had a stem cell transplant for congenital amegakaryocytic thrombocytopenia, so the T cells may come from the graft donor. Each CDR3 is given with its conserved first and last residue. The D gene is left open where the match is weak. The size entry is marked missing in some rows and otherwise reads once, few, many or a size class.

v_gene: TRBV12-3/TRBV12-4; j_gene: TRBJ2-3; d_gene: NA; abundance: many; CDR3aa: CASSPSVSQYF; CDR3nt: TGTGCCAGCAGTCCCTCTGTTTCGCAGTATTTT
v_gene: TRBV7-8; j_gene: TRBJ2-2; d_gene: NA; abundance: few; CDR3aa: CASSIRVGNTGELFF; CDR3nt: TGTGCCAGCAGCATCAGGGTTGGGAACACCGGGGAGCTGTTTTTT
v_gene: TRBV10-3; j_gene: TRBJ2-4; d_gene: TRBD1; abundance: NA; CDR3aa: CAIRDIDRGRNIQYF; CDR3nt: TGTGCCATCAGAGATATCGACAGGGGCCGAAACATTCAGTACTTC
v_gene: TRBV4-1; j_gene: TRBJ2-7; d_gene: NA; abundance: few; CDR3aa: CASSPHRVGLESYEQYF; CDR3nt: TGCGCCAGCAGCCCCCACCGGGTCGGACTGGAGAGCTACGAGCAGTACTTC
v_gene: TRBV5-5; j_gene: TRBJ2-7; d_gene: NA; abundance: many; CDR3aa: CASSLLGTYEQYF; CDR3nt: TGTGCCAGCAGCTTGCTGGGAACCTACGAGCAGTACTTC
v_gene: TRBV7-8; j_gene: TRBJ2-4; d_gene: NA; abundance: few; CDR3aa: CASSLEYPGWAKNIQYF; CDR3nt: TGTGCCAGCAGCTTAGAGTACCCGGGGTGGGCCAAAAACATTCAGTACTTC
v_gene: TRBV7-8; j_gene: TRBJ2-1; d_gene: NA; abundance: few; CDR3aa: CASSSWGSGANEQFF; CDR3nt: TGTGCCAGCAGCTCCTGGGGGAGTGGTGCCAATGAGCAGTTCTTC
v_gene: TRBV5-1; j_gene: TRBJ1-1; d_gene: NA; abundance: NA; CDR3aa: CASSLGSRAFF; CDR3nt: TGCGCCAGCAGCTTGGGTTCGAGAGCTTTCTTT
v_gene: TRBV18; j_gene: TRBJ2-3; d_gene: NA; abundance: once; CDR3aa: CASSPRDSPADTQYF; CDR3nt: TGTGCCAGCTCACCGAGGGACTCCCCCGCAGATACGCAGTATTTT
v_gene: TRBV28; j_gene: TRBJ1-5; d_gene: TRBD1; abundance: NA; CDR3aa: CASSSGQASNQPQHF; CDR3nt: TGTGCCAGCAGTTCCGGACAGGCGAGCAATCAGCCCCAGCATTTT
v_gene: TRBV28; j_gene: TRBJ1-2; d_gene: NA; abundance: few; CDR3aa: CASTATWGSGYTF; CDR3nt: TGTGCCAGCACCGCAACTTGGGGGTCTGGCTACACCTTC
v_gene: TRBV3-1; j_gene: TRBJ2-5; d_gene: NA; abundance: few; CDR3aa: CASSQNLQETQYF; CDR3nt: TGTGCCAGCAGCCAAAATCTCCAAGAGACCCAGTACTTC
v_gene: TRBV12-3/TRBV12-4; j_gene: TRBJ2-5; d_gene: TRBD2; abundance: NA; CDR3aa: CASRRTSGSLQETQYF; CDR3nt: TGTGCCAGCAGACGGACTAGCGGGAGTCTACAAGAGACCCAGTACTTC
v_gene: TRBV20-1; j_gene: TRBJ1-5; d_gene: TRBD1; abundance: few; CDR3aa: CSAKAGGGNQPQHF; CDR3nt: TGCAGTGCTAAGGCAGGGGGGGGCAATCAGCCCCAGCATTTT
v_gene: TRBV5-1; j_gene: TRBJ2-7; d_gene: TRBD1; abundance: NA; CDR3aa: CASSQGQESSSYEQYF; CDR3nt: TGCGCCAGCAGCCAGGGACAGGAGTCGAGCTCCTACGAGCAGTACTTC
v_gene: TRBV7-2; j_gene: TRBJ2-1; d_gene: NA; abundance: few; CDR3aa: CASSLGVNNEQFF; CDR3nt: TGTGCCAGCAGCTTGGGGGTAAACAATGAGCAGTTCTTC